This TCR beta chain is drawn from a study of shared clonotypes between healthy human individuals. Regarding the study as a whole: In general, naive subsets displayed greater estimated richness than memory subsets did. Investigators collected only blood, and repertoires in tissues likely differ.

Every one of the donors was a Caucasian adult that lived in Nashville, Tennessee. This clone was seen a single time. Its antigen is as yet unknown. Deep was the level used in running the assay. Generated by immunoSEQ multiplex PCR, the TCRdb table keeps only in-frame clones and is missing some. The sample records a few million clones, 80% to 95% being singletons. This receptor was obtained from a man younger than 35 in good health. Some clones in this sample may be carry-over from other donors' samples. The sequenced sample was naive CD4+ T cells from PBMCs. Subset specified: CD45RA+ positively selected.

The CDR3 is CATSADWGVSSYEQYF. In DNA, the CDR3 is TGTGCCACCAGCGCAGACTGGGGGGTGAGCTCCTACGAGCAGTACTTC. The J gene is TRBJ2-7, the V gene TRBV15; possibly TRBD2 for D (6 bases). The germline V gene has CDR1 LNHNV and CDR2 YYDKDF (reference sequence). V was shortened by 5 bases and J by 0 bases, with 17 bases between the two germline ends. This CDR3 is 16 amino acids long.